The 5 T cell receptor beta chains listed next were all sequenced from one sample in a study of CDR3 diversity in severe acne. TCRdb fed the PCR reads into MiXCR, producing one record per CDR3 protein. The table lists about 85,000 distinct CDR3 sequences, around 50% of them singletons. The sample consisted of blood. These receptors all come from a male donor in good health, serving as a control.

This sequence joins TRBV27 and TRBJ1-1; D is unclear. Germline assignment: CDR1 MNHEY and CDR2 SMNVEV (reference sequence). This CDR3 region has 12 residues. Trimming took 3 bases from V and 7 from J, leaving 9 bases between them. The CDR3 spells CASSLPGGEAFF. For the CDR3, the DNA is TGTGCCAGCAGTTTGCCCGGCGGTGAAGCTTTCTTT.

The genes are TRBV7-9 and TRBJ2-7; possible D gene TRBD1, 6 bases. Trimming cost V 5 bases and J 7 bases, with 9 bases left between them. The CDR3 covers 11 residues. The germline CDR1 and CDR2 sequences are SEHNR and FQNEAQ (reference sequence). The CDR3: CASSMQGEQYF. DNA for the CDR3: TGTGCCAGCAGCATGCAGGGGGAGCAGTACTTC.

This clonotype was recorded a few times. This chain connects TRBV29-1 to TRBJ2-2; the match to TRBD2 covers 7 bases. J gave up 5 bases and V 7 bases, and 4 bases lay outside the gene matches. The CDR3 totals 12 residues. Germline V lookup: CDR1 SQVTM, CDR2 ANQGSEA. CDR3 residues: CSGRGSTGELFF. The DNA of the CDR3 is TGCAGCGGCCGCGGGAGTACCGGGGAGCTGTTTTTT.

The chain couples TRBV9 to TRBJ2-7; 10 bases fit TRBD2. The trim removed 0 bases at V and 2 bases at J, leaving 8 bases unmatched. The CDR3 has 17 residues. CDR1 and CDR2 (germline): SGDLS, YYNGEE. The CDR3 protein is CASSVAASGSLAYEQYF. In nucleotides, the CDR3 is TGTGCCAGCAGCGTAGCGGCTAGCGGGAGTTTAGCCTACGAGCAGTACTTC.

This chain joins TRBV19 and TRBJ1-1; D might be TRBD1 (6 bases). Germline CDR1 LNHDA, CDR2 SQIVND (reference sequence). The ends were cut back, 10 bases at V and 3 bases at J, with 18 bases in the middle. This CDR3 has 14 amino acids. The CDR3 DNA reads TGTGCCACGCTCCAGGGGCACGGAGACACTGAAGCTTTCTTT. Its translation: CATLQGHGDTEAFF.